The clone carrying this TCR beta chain has just a few counts. The source of the sample is a study of regulatory T cells in long-lasting Graves disease. Building of the TCR beta libraries involved iRepertoire HTBI primers and Arm-PCR of CDR3 regions. Via MiXCR, TCRdb re-called the multiplex PCR reads, giving one row per CDR3 protein. The sample contains 300,000 or so distinct CDR3 sequences, about 19% of which appear only once. V lost 2 bases and J lost 4; bases outside the gene matches: 10. There are 16 residues in the CDR3. CDR1 is MNHEY, CDR2 SVGEGT, per germline. As to time point: persistent/refractory GD, antithyroid drugs over 5 years with positive TRAb. Extracted PBMC RNA gave rise to the TCR library.

The clonotype originates from a female donor with Graves disease. This chain links TRBV6-2 or TRBV6-3 with TRBJ2-7, with TRBD1 identical over 8 bases. The source was peripheral blood mononuclear cells (PBMCs), collected when the disease was refractory, from a patient treated with antithyroid drugs. CDR3 nucleotides: TGTGCCAGCAGTTACGACAGGGGTTTATGGCCTTACGAGCAGTACTTC. Protein product: CASSYDRGLWPYEQYF.